This entry lists 13 T cell receptor beta chains sequenced from one sample in a study of T-cell reconstitution after alpha-beta-depleted transplantation in children. Unique molecular identifiers were used to barcode this TCRbeta library. TCRdb reanalysed the PCR reads using MiXCR and keeps one entry per CDR3 protein. The repertoire holds approximately 640,000 distinct CDR3 sequences, with over 15% as singletons. The specimen was PBMCs from the stem cell graft donor, collected from the stem cell graft. These receptors came from a human donor who donated a stem cell graft to a child with acute myeloid leukemia.

A few counts support this clonotype. This sequence joins TRBV29-1 and TRBJ1-2, with 9 nucleotides matching TRBD1. Trimming removed 4 bases from V and 4 bases from J; junction bases left unmatched: 7. Germline values: CDR1 SQVTM, CDR2 ANQGSEA. There are 14 residues in the CDR3. The CDR3 loop is CSVAFTGGVYGYTF. The CDR3 coding sequence is TGCAGCGTTGCATTTACAGGGGGCGTCTATGGCTACACCTTC.

This clonotype was recorded at least ten times. J is TRBJ2-1 and V is TRBV20-1, with TRBD2 identical over 10 bases. V lost 1 base and J lost 7; bases outside the gene matches: 4. The CDR3 is 14 amino acids. Germline V gene data show CDR1 as DFQATT and CDR2 as SNEGSKA (reference sequence). The CDR3 sequence: CSARASGGPNEQFF. DNA of the CDR3: TGCAGTGCTAGAGCTAGCGGGGGTCCTAATGAGCAGTTCTTC.

Turning to this clonotype: A read error may be the cause here, since a much bigger clone is one base away. The chain carries TRBV7-3 and TRBJ2-1; 7 bases fit TRBD1. Germline trimming cut 5 bases from V and 7 bases from J; bases unmatched to any gene: 8. The CDR3 consists of 14 residues. CDR1 and CDR2 (germline): SGHTA, FQGTGA. In DNA, the CDR3 is TGTGCCAGCAGCATTGGGACAGTGGAGAATGAGCAGTTCTTC. This codes for CASSIGTVENEQFF.

This clonotype was counted at least ten times. The chain has TRBV7-2 and TRBJ2-5; unclear D gene. Germline loops: CDR1 SGHTA, CDR2 FQGNSA. Trimming took 4 bases from V and 5 from J, leaving 8 bases between them. This CDR3 has 12 amino acids. The CDR3 coding sequence is TGTGCCAGCAGCTCCCCCTCCGAGACCCAGTACTTC. This gives the protein CASSSPSETQYF.

V and J are TRBV15 and TRBJ2-5; no clear D gene. V lost 5 bases, J lost 1 base, and 8 bases lay in between. The CDR3 consists of 13 residues. CDR1 and CDR2 (germline): LNHNV, YYDKDF (reference sequence). CDR3 nucleotide sequence: TGTGCCACCAGCGGCGGAGTCCAAGAGACCCAGTACTTC. Translated, it gives CATSGGVQETQYF.

This clonotype showed up many times. The chain couples TRBV20-1 to TRBJ2-2, with 10 bases fitting TRBD2. CDR1 DFQATT and CDR2 SNEGSKA come from the germline V gene (reference sequence). The CDR3 extends over 18 amino acids. V lost 2 bases and J lost 1; bases outside the gene matches: 10. The chain's CDR3 is CSARYRLAGGKNTGELFF. Here the CDR3 DNA reads TGCAGTGCTAGATACCGACTAGCGGGTGGGAAGAACACCGGGGAGCTGTTTTTT.

In this sample, this clonotype turned up many times. The V call is TRBV7-2, the J call TRBJ2-1; TRBD2 is a possible D gene (6 bases). The CDR3 runs to 11 residues. Germline CDR1 reads SGHTA; CDR2 reads FQGNSA. V gave up 5 bases and J gave up 13 bases, with 12 bases separating them. CDR3: CASSQGDSQFF. In DNA form, the CDR3 reads TGTGCCAGCAGCCAAGGGGACTCCCAGTTCTTC. Supplemented by reference TRBV7-2 and TRBJ2-1, the full variable domain reads GAGVSQSPSNKVTEKGKDVELRCDPISGHTALYWYRQSLGQGLEFLIYFQGNSAPDKSGLPSDRFSAERTGGSVSTLTIQRTQQEDSAVYLCASSQGDSQFFGPGTRLTVL.

This clonotype was counted between two and nine times. The chain has TRBV7-9 and TRBJ2-1; D gene uncertain. The germline gives CDR1 SEHNR, CDR2 FQNEAQ (reference sequence). The CDR3 contains 13 residues. Trimming took off 5 bases at V and 7 bases at J, with 12 bases between the two ends. The CDR3 DNA follows: TGTGCCAGCAGCAAGATCACAGAGAATGAGCAGTTCTTC. This sequence encodes CASSKITENEQFF.

This clonotype was seen ten or more times. This chain connects TRBV20-1 to TRBJ2-5; perhaps D is TRBD1 or TRBD2 (5 bases each). Germline V lookup: CDR1 DFQATT, CDR2 SNEGSKA (reference sequence). CDR3 length: 13 residues. V gave up 8 bases and J gave up 5 bases, with 18 bases separating them. The CDR3: CSQTRGGAETQYF. DNA for the CDR3: TGCAGTCAAACTAGGGGCGGTGCGGAGACCCAGTACTTC.

The table lists this clonotype with a few counts. This rearrangement joins TRBV30 to TRBJ1-1; no clear D. The CDR3 length is 11 residues. Looked up from germline, CDR1 is GTSNPN and CDR2 is SVGIG (reference sequence). Deletions cut 5 bases from V and 1 base from J, with 5 bases between. CDR3 in DNA: TGTGCCTGGGACTGGAACACTGAAGCTTTCTTT. Protein product: CAWDWNTEAFF.

This clonotype was counted between two and nine times. The gene calls are TRBV12-3 or TRBV12-4 and TRBJ1-2, with D possibly being TRBD1 (6 bases). This CDR3 has 13 amino acids. Trimming cost V 8 bases and J 9 bases, with 19 bases left between them. CDR3 residues: CASSPGTQTRYTF. CDR3 in DNA: TGTGCCAGCTCTCCCGGGACACAGACTCGCTACACCTTC.

This chain links TRBV7-6 with TRBJ2-2; no definite D call. V was pared by 1 base and J by 3 bases, with 21 bases between. The V gene's germline CDR1 is SGHVS and CDR2 FNYEAQ. This CDR3 spans 19 amino acids. DNA for the CDR3: TGTGCCAGCAGCTTAGTGGCATTCCAATCGGTTGGAGACACCGGGGAGCTGTTTTTT. Translation gives CASSLVAFQSVGDTGELFF.

This clonotype was seen at least ten times. This sequence joins TRBV12-5 and TRBJ2-7, with 8 bases matching TRBD1. The CDR3 extends over 14 amino acids. Germline V lookup: CDR1 LGHNT, CDR2 FRNRAP. V was clipped by 7 bases and J by 3 bases; unmatched bases: 8. The CDR3: CASVRTGTLYEQYF. CDR3 sequence (DNA): TGTGCTAGTGTCAGGACAGGGACTCTCTACGAGCAGTACTTC. The whole variable domain, filled in from reference TRBV12-5 and TRBJ2-7, reads DARVTQTPRHKVTEMGQEVTMRCQPILGHNTVFWYRQTMMQGLELLAYFRNRAPLDDSGMPKDRFSAEMPDATLATLKIQPSEPRDSAVYFCASVRTGTLYEQYFGPGTRLTVT.